This T cell receptor (beta chain) was documented in a study of cytomegalovirus exposure and HLA in healthy donors. The wider study: An earlier analysis identified 120 million or so unique TCR beta sequences in about 190 million T cells.

Vbeta (60) and Jbeta (13) primers were used in the PCR. Libraries were prepared by immunoSEQ multiplex PCR; TCRdb keeps only in-frame clonotypes and omits some of them. The sample lists about 130,000 clones, 70% to 80% occurring once. The CDR3 length is 15 residues. Trimming pared 6 bases from V and 1 base from J, leaving 15 bases between. Germline V gives CDR1 SGHVS, CDR2 FNYEAQ. Turning to this clone: Its antigen is not known.

Study observations and caveats: Later work found most CMV-associated TCR beta chains apparently HLA-restricted. TCR beta V segments were, for the most part, productive about 87% or about 30% of the time in an earlier analysis. Follow-up analysis found HLA locus-dependent TCR association rates, highest for DRB1 and lowest for HLA-C.

The receptor comes from a man aged 18-30 years in good health and CMV-seronegative. The sample comprised PBMCs. The V and J genes are TRBV7-6 and TRBJ1-2; perhaps TRBD1 as D (6 bases). CDR3 nucleotides: TGTGCCAGCAGTCAAAACAGGGCCCTTAACTATGGCTACACCTTC. As protein: CASSQNRALNYGYTF.